These T cell receptor beta chains were read from a single sample in a study of T cell responses to AZD1222 COVID-19 vaccine. Profiling relied on immunoSEQ multiplex PCR, and the TCRdb table lists in-frame clones only, not all of them. Found here are 130,000 to 150,000 clones, 91% of them singletons; the top ten hold roughly 4.7%. This sample comprised peripheral blood, obtained on day 0 of AZD1222 vaccination. The receptors shown here come from an adult in good health. The CDR3 runs from the conserved cysteine through the conserved F or W. A D gene is named only where the DNA matches it firmly. Clone size appears in some rows only: once, few, many, or a class for an expanded clone.

CDR3 length: 15; V gene: TRBV11-2; J gene: TRBJ2-3; clone size: once; D gene: TRBD2; CDR3 DNA: TGTGCCAGCAGACGACTAGCGGGGGGCTCAGATACGCAGTATTTT; CDR3 protein: CASRRLAGGSDTQYF
CDR3 length: 16; V gene: TRBV19; J gene: TRBJ2-2; clone size: NA; D gene: NA; CDR3 DNA: TGTGCCAGTAGTATCTGGGAGGCAGGGAAAGCCGGGGAGCTGTTTTTT; CDR3 protein: CASSIWEAGKAGELFF
CDR3 length: 15; V gene: TRBV7-9; J gene: TRBJ2-7; clone size: NA; D gene: TRBD1; CDR3 DNA: TGTGCCAGCAGCTTAGGGGGACAGCATACCTACGAGCAGTACTTC; CDR3 protein: CASSLGGQHTYEQYF
CDR3 length: 16; V gene: TRBV18; J gene: TRBJ2-1; clone size: NA; D gene: NA; CDR3 DNA: TGTGCCAGCTCACCACGGAGCCTATTAGGCTACAATGAGCAGTTCTTC; CDR3 protein: CASSPRSLLGYNEQFF
CDR3 length: 13; V gene: TRBV19; J gene: TRBJ2-5; clone size: NA; D gene: NA; CDR3 DNA: TGTGCCAGTAAGGAGGGGGCGAGAGAGACCCAGTACTTC; CDR3 protein: CASKEGARETQYF
CDR3 length: 14; V gene: TRBV28; J gene: TRBJ2-2; clone size: NA; D gene: NA; CDR3 DNA: TGTGCCAGCAGTTTGCGACTCCACACCGGGGAGCTGTTTTTT; CDR3 protein: CASSLRLHTGELFF
CDR3 length: 15; V gene: TRBV6-5; J gene: TRBJ1-2; clone size: once; D gene: NA; CDR3 DNA: TGTGCCAGCAGTTACTCTCCGGACAGCTACTATGGCTACACCTTC; CDR3 protein: CASSYSPDSYYGYTF
CDR3 length: 12; V gene: TRBV11-2; J gene: TRBJ2-7; clone size: few; D gene: NA; CDR3 DNA: TGTGCCAGCAGCGTCCGAGTCTACGAGCAGTACTTC; CDR3 protein: CASSVRVYEQYF
CDR3 length: 19; V gene: TRBV15; J gene: TRBJ2-4; clone size: NA; D gene: NA; CDR3 DNA: TGTGCCACCAGCCAATTATTTCGACAATCTCCGAGGGACAAAAACATTCAGTACTTC; CDR3 protein: CATSQLFRQSPRDKNIQYF
CDR3 length: 17; V gene: TRBV21-1; J gene: TRBJ1-5; clone size: few; D gene: NA; CDR3 DNA: TGTGCCAGCAGCAAAGAAGGATCCACATTTAGATATCAGCCCCAGCATTTT; CDR3 protein: CASSKEGSTFRYQPQHF
CDR3 length: 15; V gene: TRBV2; J gene: TRBJ1-4; clone size: NA; D gene: NA; CDR3 DNA: TGTGCCAGCACCTCGTGGGGTGGGGCTAATGAAAAACTGTTTTTT; CDR3 protein: CASTSWGGANEKLFF
CDR3 length: 16; V gene: TRBV18; J gene: TRBJ1-2; clone size: NA; D gene: TRBD1; CDR3 DNA: TGTGCCAGCTCACCTAGGGACAGGGACCTTAACTATGGCTACACCTTC; CDR3 protein: CASSPRDRDLNYGYTF
CDR3 length: 17; V gene: TRBV21-1; J gene: TRBJ1-5; clone size: NA; D gene: NA; CDR3 DNA: TGTGCCAGCAGCAAAGTCGGACAGGTTGGTTCCAATCAGCCCCAGCATTTT; CDR3 protein: CASSKVGQVGSNQPQHF
CDR3 length: 12; V gene: TRBV7-6; J gene: TRBJ2-2; clone size: NA; D gene: NA; CDR3 DNA: TGTGCCAGCAGCTCCATGGGCGGGGAGCTGTTTTTT; CDR3 protein: CASSSMGGELFF
CDR3 length: 13; V gene: TRBV14; J gene: TRBJ2-7; clone size: once; D gene: NA; CDR3 DNA: TGTGCCAGCAGCCCAGGAGCTTACTACGAGCAGTACTTC; CDR3 protein: CASSPGAYYEQYF
CDR3 length: 16; V gene: TRBV6-1; J gene: TRBJ2-4; clone size: NA; D gene: TRBD2; CDR3 DNA: TGTGCCAGCAGTGAATTGGCTAGCGGGAGGCGAAACATTCAGTACTTC; CDR3 protein: CASSELASGRRNIQYF
CDR3 length: 14; V gene: TRBV7-2; J gene: TRBJ2-5; clone size: NA; D gene: NA; CDR3 DNA: TGTGCCAGCAGCTTCAGTAGCGGAGGGGAGACCCAGTACTTC; CDR3 protein: CASSFSSGGETQYF
CDR3 length: 15; V gene: TRBV13; J gene: TRBJ2-7; clone size: NA; D gene: TRBD2; CDR3 DNA: TGTGCCAGCAGCCCTAGCGGGATCTCACTATACGAGCAGTACTTC; CDR3 protein: CASSPSGISLYEQYF
CDR3 length: 14; V gene: TRBV20-1; J gene: TRBJ2-7; clone size: NA; D gene: TRBD2; CDR3 DNA: TGCAGTGCTAGTCTTAGCGGGAGAGCCTACGAGCAGTACTTC; CDR3 protein: CSASLSGRAYEQYF
CDR3 length: 17; V gene: TRBV4-2; J gene: TRBJ2-1; clone size: NA; D gene: NA; CDR3 DNA: TGTGCCAGCAGCCCCCCCCGCGCGAGCGGATCCTACAATGAGCAGTTCTTC; CDR3 protein: CASSPPRASGSYNEQFF
CDR3 length: 13; V gene: TRBV19; J gene: TRBJ1-2; clone size: NA; D gene: TRBD1; CDR3 DNA: TGTGCCAGTAGTTGGGACAGTAACTATGGCTACACCTTC; CDR3 protein: CASSWDSNYGYTF
CDR3 length: 17; V gene: TRBV7-8; J gene: TRBJ1-3; clone size: NA; D gene: TRBD1; CDR3 DNA: TGTGCCAGCAGCTCACGGGACAGGGGAGCTTCTGGAAACACCATATATTTT; CDR3 protein: CASSSRDRGASGNTIYF
CDR3 length: 16; V gene: TRBV6-6; J gene: TRBJ1-6; clone size: NA; D gene: NA; CDR3 DNA: TGTGCCAGCAGGAATCCCGGGGGGGAGGATAACTCACCCCTCCACTTT; CDR3 protein: CASRNPGGEDNSPLHF
CDR3 length: 12; V gene: TRBV7-9; J gene: TRBJ1-1; clone size: NA; D gene: NA; CDR3 DNA: TGTGCCAGCCGGATGGGAGGGACTGAAGCTTTCTTT; CDR3 protein: CASRMGGTEAFF
CDR3 length: 14; V gene: TRBV27; J gene: TRBJ1-2; clone size: NA; D gene: NA; CDR3 DNA: TGTGCCAGCAGTTTAAGGGCCTCTAACTATGGCTACACCTTC; CDR3 protein: CASSLRASNYGYTF
CDR3 length: 14; V gene: TRBV14; J gene: TRBJ2-3; clone size: NA; D gene: NA; CDR3 DNA: TGTGCCAGCAGCCAAGGCGGAGTCACAGATACGCAGTATTTT; CDR3 protein: CASSQGGVTDTQYF
CDR3 length: 15; V gene: TRBV7-6; J gene: TRBJ2-1; clone size: NA; D gene: TRBD2; CDR3 DNA: TGTGCCAGCAGCTTCGGGTCCGGGACTAGCGGGGAGCAGTTCTTC; CDR3 protein: CASSFGSGTSGEQFF
CDR3 length: 15; V gene: TRBV25-1; J gene: TRBJ2-3; clone size: once; D gene: TRBD2; CDR3 DNA: TGTGCCAGCACTATAGCGGGGCATGCCGGAGATACGCAGTATTTT; CDR3 protein: CASTIAGHAGDTQYF
CDR3 length: 12; V gene: TRBV14; J gene: TRBJ2-7; clone size: NA; D gene: NA; CDR3 DNA: TGTGCCAGCAGCGGGAGTCCCTACGAGCAGTACTTC; CDR3 protein: CASSGSPYEQYF
CDR3 length: 14; V gene: TRBV9; J gene: TRBJ2-2; clone size: NA; D gene: NA; CDR3 DNA: TGTGCCAGCAGCGTAACAGGGAACCCCGGGGAGCTGTTTTTT; CDR3 protein: CASSVTGNPGELFF
CDR3 length: 16; V gene: TRBV21-1; J gene: TRBJ2-1; clone size: NA; D gene: NA; CDR3 DNA: TGTGCCAGCAGCAAACGGGGCGGGAGGGGGACTGATGAGCAGTTCTTC; CDR3 protein: CASSKRGGRGTDEQFF
CDR3 length: 16; V gene: TRBV7-9; J gene: TRBJ1-3; clone size: NA; D gene: NA; CDR3 DNA: TGTGCCAGCAGCTTAAATCCGACAGTCTCTGGAAACACCATATATTTT; CDR3 protein: CASSLNPTVSGNTIYF
CDR3 length: 16; V gene: TRBV4-2; J gene: TRBJ2-7; clone size: NA; D gene: TRBD2; CDR3 DNA: TGTGCCAGCAGCCAAGAGGGACTAGCGGACTCCTACGAGCAGTACTTC; CDR3 protein: CASSQEGLADSYEQYF
CDR3 length: 14; V gene: TRBV7-2; J gene: TRBJ2-4; clone size: NA; D gene: TRBD2; CDR3 DNA: TGTGCCAGCAAGCGGGGCGGGAGCAGGAACATTCAGTACTTC; CDR3 protein: CASKRGGSRNIQYF
CDR3 length: 14; V gene: TRBV19; J gene: TRBJ2-3; clone size: NA; D gene: NA; CDR3 DNA: TGTGCCAGTAGTAGCCAAAGGAGCACAGATACGCAGTATTTT; CDR3 protein: CASSSQRSTDTQYF
CDR3 length: 17; V gene: TRBV6-1; J gene: TRBJ1-5; clone size: NA; D gene: NA; CDR3 DNA: TGTGCCAGCAGTGGCGATACAGTGACCCAGGATTGGAAGTCCCAGCATTTT; CDR3 protein: CASSGDTVTQDWKSQHF
CDR3 length: 16; V gene: TRBV3-1/TRBV3-2; J gene: TRBJ1-2; clone size: NA; D gene: TRBD1; CDR3 DNA: TGTGCCAGCAGCTCGAAGGGAGGGACAGGGGCGCATGGCTACACCTTC; CDR3 protein: CASSSKGGTGAHGYTF
CDR3 length: 15; V gene: TRBV3-1/TRBV3-2; J gene: TRBJ2-1; clone size: NA; D gene: NA; CDR3 DNA: TGTGCCAGCAGCCCGGGCTTAGGGGTTTACAATGAGCAGTTCTTC; CDR3 protein: CASSPGLGVYNEQFF
CDR3 length: 15; V gene: TRBV5-1; J gene: TRBJ1-3; clone size: NA; D gene: NA; CDR3 DNA: TGCGCCAGCAGCTTGGAAGGGGTCTCTGGAAACACCATATATTTT; CDR3 protein: CASSLEGVSGNTIYF
CDR3 length: 13; V gene: TRBV28; J gene: TRBJ2-1; clone size: NA; D gene: NA; CDR3 DNA: TGTGCCAGCAGGGGTGCCTTGGGGGATGAGCAGTTCTTC; CDR3 protein: CASRGALGDEQFF
CDR3 length: 16; V gene: TRBV5-1; J gene: TRBJ2-7; clone size: few; D gene: TRBD2; CDR3 DNA: TGCGCCAGCAGTTATGGACTAGCGGGAGAAGTATACGAGCAGTACTTC; CDR3 protein: CASSYGLAGEVYEQYF
CDR3 length: 14; V gene: TRBV29-1; J gene: TRBJ1-2; clone size: NA; D gene: NA; CDR3 DNA: TGCAGCGTACGCGCTGGGGGGGTGAACTATGGCTACACCTTC; CDR3 protein: CSVRAGGVNYGYTF
CDR3 length: 15; V gene: TRBV19; J gene: TRBJ1-1; clone size: NA; D gene: NA; CDR3 DNA: TGTGCCAGTAGTAAGCCCCTCCCCACGAACACTGAAGCTTTCTTT; CDR3 protein: CASSKPLPTNTEAFF
CDR3 length: 14; V gene: TRBV7-8; J gene: TRBJ2-5; clone size: once; D gene: NA; CDR3 DNA: TGTGCCAGCAGCCGGACAGTGGGGCAAGAGACCCAGTACTTC; CDR3 protein: CASSRTVGQETQYF
CDR3 length: 16; V gene: TRBV11-2; J gene: TRBJ1-1; clone size: NA; D gene: TRBD1; CDR3 DNA: TGTGCCAGCAGCTTATCATCGACAGGGGGCCACACTGAAGCTTTCTTT; CDR3 protein: CASSLSSTGGHTEAFF
CDR3 length: 13; V gene: TRBV2; J gene: TRBJ1-1; clone size: NA; D gene: NA; CDR3 DNA: TGTGCCAGCAGTGAACCGGAGAGCACTGAAGCTTTCTTT; CDR3 protein: CASSEPESTEAFF
CDR3 length: 14; V gene: TRBV29-1; J gene: TRBJ1-1; clone size: NA; D gene: NA; CDR3 DNA: TGCAGCGCTGGGTGGGCACCCATGAACACTGAAGCTTTCTTT; CDR3 protein: CSAGWAPMNTEAFF